This is a list of T cell receptor beta chains from one sample in a study of OX40 agonist ivuxolimab in advanced cancers. Only in-frame clones appear in the TCRdb table, and some are missing; sequencing was by immunoSEQ multiplex PCR. The data hold some 70,000 clones, with 84% observed a single time. The input for sequencing was CD4+ or CD8+ T cells sorted from blood, taken in a trial of the OX40 agonist ivuxolimab. The source of these receptors is an adult with an advanced solid tumor such as melanoma, head and neck, liver or kidney cancer. CDR3s include the opening cysteine and the closing phenylalanine or tryptophan. Each record gives: D gene, J gene, clone size, V gene, CDR3 protein, CDR3 DNA. A D gene is named only where the DNA matches it firmly. Clone size, where shown, is once, few, many, or a class for clones that have expanded.

D: TRBD1; J: TRBJ1-5; size: .; V: TRBV27; CDR3: CASSPGQGRNQPQHF; DNA: TGTGCCAGCAGTCCGGGACAGGGACGCAATCAGCCCCAGCATTTT
D: TRBD1; J: TRBJ1-2; size: once; V: TRBV7-9; CDR3: CASSLGQGAQGYTF; DNA: TGTGCCAGCAGCTTGGGACAGGGGGCACAGGGCTACACCTTC
D: TRBD2; J: TRBJ2-3; size: once; V: TRBV5-6; CDR3: CASSSIAGAGDTQYF; DNA: TGTGCCAGCAGCTCCATAGCGGGGGCTGGGGATACGCAGTATTTT
D: .; J: TRBJ2-7; size: .; V: TRBV9; CDR3: CASSVQATPYEQYF; DNA: TGTGCCAGCAGCGTACAAGCTACCCCCTACGAGCAGTACTTC
D: .; J: TRBJ1-2; size: .; V: TRBV6-6; CDR3: CASSYSVGAPGYTF; DNA: TGTGCCAGCAGTTACTCCGTAGGGGCCCCTGGCTACACCTTC
D: .; J: TRBJ2-7; size: .; V: TRBV5-6; CDR3: CASSRPGNPSSYEQYF; DNA: TGTGCCAGCAGCCGCCCAGGTAACCCAAGCTCCTACGAGCAGTACTTC
D: .; J: TRBJ1-6; size: .; V: TRBV7-2; CDR3: CASSLAGLNSPLHF; DNA: TGTGCCAGCAGCTTAGCAGGACTCAATTCACCCCTCCACTTT
D: .; J: TRBJ1-1; size: .; V: TRBV19; CDR3: CASSSVAGAEAFF; DNA: TGTGCCAGTAGCAGCGTAGCGGGCGCTGAAGCTTTCTTT
D: TRBD2; J: TRBJ2-5; size: .; V: TRBV7-9; CDR3: CASSLGTSRETQYF; DNA: TGTGCCAGCAGCTTAGGGACTAGCAGGGAGACCCAGTACTTC
D: TRBD1; J: TRBJ1-5; size: .; V: TRBV5-1; CDR3: CASSLGAGQGDQPQHF; DNA: TGCGCCAGCAGCTTGGGGGCGGGACAGGGAGATCAGCCCCAGCATTTT
D: TRBD1; J: TRBJ1-1; size: .; V: TRBV2; CDR3: CASKGQGNTEAFF; DNA: TGTGCCAGCAAGGGACAGGGGAACACTGAAGCTTTCTTT
D: .; J: TRBJ2-5; size: .; V: TRBV7-6; CDR3: CASSLLPWMAQETQYF; DNA: TGTGCCAGCAGCTTATTGCCGTGGATGGCTCAAGAGACCCAGTACTTC
D: .; J: TRBJ2-2; size: few; V: TRBV12-5; CDR3: CASGFMDTGELFF; DNA: TGTGCTAGTGGTTTTATGGACACCGGGGAGCTGTTTTTT
D: TRBD2; J: TRBJ2-7; size: .; V: TRBV7-9; CDR3: CASSLSESGGPAYEQYF; DNA: TGTGCCAGCAGCCTCTCGGAGAGCGGGGGACCAGCCTACGAGCAGTACTTC
D: .; J: TRBJ1-5; size: .; V: TRBV4-1; CDR3: CASSQFGYNQPQHF; DNA: TGCGCCAGCAGCCAGTTTGGGTACAATCAGCCCCAGCATTTT
D: .; J: TRBJ1-2; size: .; V: TRBV29-1; CDR3: CSVFAQGPHGYTF; DNA: TGCAGCGTTTTCGCACAGGGTCCCCATGGCTACACCTTC
D: .; J: TRBJ1-1; size: .; V: TRBV7-9; CDR3: CASSFTGMNTEAFF; DNA: TGTGCCAGCAGCTTCACAGGGATGAACACTGAAGCTTTCTTT
D: .; J: TRBJ1-5; size: .; V: TRBV4-3; CDR3: CASSQTRQVNQPQHF; DNA: TGCGCCAGCAGCCAGACCCGACAGGTCAATCAGCCCCAGCATTTT
D: .; J: TRBJ2-7; size: .; V: TRBV9; CDR3: CASSVGAYGAYEQYF; DNA: TGTGCCAGCAGCGTAGGGGCCTATGGGGCCTACGAGCAGTACTTC
D: TRBD1; J: TRBJ2-3; size: .; V: TRBV18; CDR3: CASSPTAGTGGTDTQYF; DNA: TGTGCCAGCTCACCCACCGCCGGGACAGGGGGCACAGATACGCAGTATTTT
D: .; J: TRBJ2-6; size: .; V: TRBV5-8; CDR3: CASSLATHGANVLTF; DNA: TGTGCCAGCAGCTTGGCCACACATGGGGCCAACGTCCTGACTTTC
D: TRBD1; J: TRBJ2-5; size: .; V: TRBV5-1; CDR3: CASNDREQETQYF; DNA: TGCGCCAGCAATGACAGGGAGCAAGAGACCCAGTACTTC
D: .; J: TRBJ1-1; size: .; V: TRBV10-3; CDR3: CAISSNPSGTEAFF; DNA: TGTGCCATCAGTTCAAACCCATCGGGGACTGAAGCTTTCTTT
D: TRBD1; J: TRBJ1-3; size: .; V: TRBV28; CDR3: CASILGAGGYSGNTIYF; DNA: TGTGCCAGCATTTTAGGGGCAGGGGGCTACTCTGGAAACACCATATATTTT
D: TRBD1; J: TRBJ2-5; size: .; V: TRBV2; CDR3: CASTLTGGETQYF; DNA: TGTGCCAGCACTTTGACAGGGGGAGAGACCCAGTACTTC
D: .; J: TRBJ1-2; size: .; V: TRBV10-3; CDR3: CASRSDSFQGYTF; DNA: TGTGCCAGCCGATCGGACAGCTTTCAAGGCTACACCTTC
D: .; J: TRBJ1-1; size: .; V: TRBV6-6; CDR3: CASSPTARQSEAFF; DNA: TGTGCCAGCAGTCCAACAGCGCGACAGAGTGAAGCTTTCTTT
D: TRBD1; J: TRBJ1-4; size: .; V: TRBV6-1; CDR3: CASSLTGTGVEKLFF; DNA: TGTGCCAGCAGTCTAACCGGGACAGGGGTTGAAAAACTGTTTTTT
D: .; J: TRBJ2-7; size: .; V: TRBV5-5; CDR3: CASSWGRGGHYEQYF; DNA: TGTGCCAGCAGCTGGGGGCGGGGCGGACACTACGAGCAGTACTTC
D: .; J: TRBJ1-4; size: .; V: TRBV18; CDR3: CASSPPGPTNEKLFF; DNA: TGTGCCAGCTCACCACCGGGACCTACTAATGAAAAACTGTTTTTT
D: TRBD2; J: TRBJ2-2; size: .; V: TRBV6-1; CDR3: CASSGLAGGRTGELFF; DNA: TGTGCCAGCAGTGGACTAGCGGGGGGCCGAACCGGGGAGCTGTTTTTT
D: TRBD1; J: TRBJ2-2; size: .; V: TRBV9; CDR3: CASSVGAGGTGELFF; DNA: TGTGCCAGCAGCGTAGGAGCAGGGGGAACCGGGGAGCTGTTTTTT
D: .; J: TRBJ1-2; size: .; V: TRBV2; CDR3: CASSPRLDGYTF; DNA: TGTGCCAGCAGCCCAAGGTTAGATGGCTACACCTTC
D: .; J: TRBJ2-6; size: .; V: TRBV18; CDR3: CASSPNADSGANVLTF; DNA: TGTGCCAGCTCACCTAATGCTGACTCTGGGGCCAACGTCCTGACTTTC
D: .; J: TRBJ2-2; size: .; V: TRBV6-6; CDR3: CASNIRGNTGELFF; DNA: TGTGCCAGCAATATTCGGGGGAACACCGGGGAGCTGTTTTTT
D: .; J: TRBJ1-2; size: .; V: TRBV23-1; CDR3: CATTPRGYTF; DNA: TGCGCCACTACCCCCCGAGGCTACACCTTC